These T cell receptor beta chains were read from a single sample in a study of blood T cell repertoires in COVID-19. Generated by immunoSEQ multiplex PCR, the TCRdb table keeps only in-frame clones and is missing some. This table holds about 470,000 clones, about 90% found once. The sequencing input was PBMCs or T cells enriched from blood (not recorded which). These receptors were taken from a woman younger than 30 who had recovered from COVID-19. CDR3s include the opening cysteine and the closing phenylalanine or tryptophan. Fields, in order: J gene, V gene, CDR3 length, CDR3 protein.

>TRBJ2-7|TRBV30|11
CACHRGGEQYF
>TRBJ2-7|TRBV7-2|17
CASSFPSGGVPTYEQYF
>TRBJ2-5|TRBV15|14
CATSREGDQETQYF
>TRBJ2-7|TRBV29-1|15
CSVIRTSLSSYEQYF
>TRBJ1-2|TRBV28|12
CATTSGTSGYTF
>TRBJ1-1|TRBV18|13
CASSLSANTEAFF
>TRBJ1-4|TRBV4-1|14
CASSQDRGNEKLFF
>TRBJ2-3|TRBV19|16
CASSDQGVDLGHTQYF
>TRBJ2-3|TRBV19|16
CASSPRTGREADTQYF
>TRBJ1-1|TRBV18|15
CASSPQSRWNTEAFF
>TRBJ2-1|TRBV7-2|15
CASSLGKGAYNEQFF
>TRBJ2-7|TRBV25-1|14
CASSPLDSSYEQYF
>TRBJ1-1|TRBV5-1|14
CASSPGGAGPEAFF
>TRBJ2-5|TRBV27|14
CASRPSGEGETQYF